Listed below are T cell receptor beta chains from one sample, sequenced in a study of beta chain features in type 1 diabetes. Libraries were prepared by immunoSEQ multiplex PCR; TCRdb keeps only in-frame clonotypes and omits some of them. The sample has about 150,000 clones; roughly 10% are singletons. The sample consisted of central memory CD4+ T cells from blood. Receptors originate from a young man in good health. The CDR3 runs from the conserved cysteine through the conserved F or W. D genes are given only for firm matches. Size values are once, few and many counts, or a class for expanded clones, and some rows have none.

j_call d_call clone_size v_call cdr3_nt cdr3_aa
TRBJ2-7 NA many TRBV13 TGTGCCAGCAGCTTAGCAGCCTACGAGCAGTACTTC CASSLAAYEQYF
TRBJ2-6 NA NA TRBV5-1 TGCGCCAGCAGCCTGACACCGCCCGGCTCTGGGGCCAACGTCCTGACTTTC CASSLTPPGSGANVLTF
TRBJ2-7 TRBD2 NA TRBV28 TGTGCCAGCAGCCGACTAGCGCGATCACAGTACTTC CASSRLARSQYF
TRBJ2-5 NA few TRBV23-1 TGCGCCAGCAGTCTTGAAGAGACCCAGTACTTC CASSLEETQYF
TRBJ2-6 NA few TRBV29-1 TGCAGCGTTGAAACACAGCGCTCTGGGGCCAACGTCCTGACTTTC CSVETQRSGANVLTF
TRBJ2-1 NA few TRBV7-8 TGTGCCTGGGGGACCACTGAGCAGTTCTTC CAWGTTEQFF
TRBJ1-5 TRBD1 few TRBV19 TGTGCCAGTAGTCCCCAGGGACAGGGAGACAATCAGCCCCAGCATTTT CASSPQGQGDNQPQHF
TRBJ2-3 TRBD2 few TRBV2 TGTGCCAGGGGGACTAGCGGGAGTACAGATACGCAGTATTTT CARGTSGSTDTQYF
TRBJ1-5 TRBD1 NA TRBV6-6 TGTGCCAGCAGTTCCAGGGGGGGAGAGTCGCCCCAGCATTTT CASSSRGGESPQHF
TRBJ1-1 NA few TRBV29-1 TGCAGCGTTGAAGGGCAGGGTAAGGTCCCTGAAGCTTTCTTT CSVEGQGKVPEAFF
TRBJ2-3 NA NA TRBV29-1 TGCAGCGTTGGGAAGTCTAGCACAGATACGCAGTATTTT CSVGKSSTDTQYF
TRBJ2-2 TRBD2 NA TRBV5-4 TGTGCCAGCAGCTGGGAGCGGGAGAACACCGGGGAGCTGTTTTTT CASSWERENTGELFF
TRBJ2-3 NA NA TRBV9 TGTGCCAGCAGCGTAGCGCTGGCGGGTGGCACAGATACGCAGTATTTT CASSVALAGGTDTQYF
TRBJ2-5 TRBD1 few TRBV10-3 TGTGCCATCAGTCCAGAAGACAGGGGTGGAGAGACCCAGTACTTC CAISPEDRGGETQYF
TRBJ2-2 NA NA TRBV7-3 TGTGCCAGCAGCTTATACGGGAAGAACACCGGGGAGCTGTTTTTT CASSLYGKNTGELFF
TRBJ1-4 NA NA TRBV9 TGTGCCAGCAGCTTGACGGCAACTAATGAAAAACTGTTTTTT CASSLTATNEKLFF
TRBJ2-7 NA once TRBV20-1 TGCAGTGTAGAACCGTCCTACGAGCAGTACTTC CSVEPSYEQYF
TRBJ2-5 NA few TRBV28 TGTGCCAGCAGTTTGGTTGGGAAGAACCAAGAGACCCAGTACTTC CASSLVGKNQETQYF
TRBJ2-3 NA NA TRBV19 TGTGCCAGTAGTATTGACCGGGGCACAGATACGCAGTATTTT CASSIDRGTDTQYF
TRBJ2-5 TRBD2 NA TRBV23-1 TGCGCCAGCAGACATCCCAGGACGGGACTAGAGGCTCCAGAGACCCAGTACTTC CASRHPRTGLEAPETQYF
TRBJ2-1 TRBD1 few TRBV2 TGTGCCAGCAGTTTCTCACAGGGGGCCTACAATGAGCAGTTCTTC CASSFSQGAYNEQFF
TRBJ1-3 NA NA TRBV18 TGTGCCAGCTCACCAATCAGTGGTGGAAACACCATATATTTT CASSPISGGNTIYF
TRBJ2-5 NA many TRBV10-3 TGTGCCATCAGTGAGGAGCGCACCTCCAAAAAGACCCAGTACTTC CAISEERTSKKTQYF
TRBJ2-5 TRBD2 few TRBV9 TGTGCCAGCAGCGAACCGGGGACTAGCACCCTCGCGAGCAAAGAGACCCAGTACTTC CASSEPGTSTLASKETQYF
TRBJ2-7 NA NA TRBV27 TGTGCCAGCAGTTACCAGGCAGGCTACGAGCAGTACTTC CASSYQAGYEQYF
TRBJ2-1 NA NA TRBV7-2 TGTGCCAGCAAATTTGGGGCCAATGAGCAGTTCTTC CASKFGANEQFF
TRBJ1-2 TRBD1 few TRBV4-2 TGTGCCAGCAGCCAAGGGGACAGCCGGCAACATGGCTACACCTTC CASSQGDSRQHGYTF
TRBJ2-2 NA NA TRBV10-3 TGTGCCATCAGTGAGTCGGTACGGGAGCGAGGGGAGCTGTTTTTT CAISESVRERGELFF
TRBJ1-1 NA few TRBV7-9 TGTGCCAGCAGCTTATCCGGGAAGAACACTGAAGCTTTCTTT CASSLSGKNTEAFF
TRBJ1-1 NA few TRBV30 TGTGCCTGGAGTGAGGGGGGCATGGGGTTCACTGAAGCTTTCTTT CAWSEGGMGFTEAFF
TRBJ2-3 NA NA TRBV5-1 TGCGCCAGCAGCTTGACGGGAGATTTGCACAGGGCAGATACGCAGTATTTT CASSLTGDLHRADTQYF
TRBJ2-7 TRBD1 NA TRBV29-1 TGCAGCGTTGCCGACAGGGGAGTGGAGGTATCCTACGAGCAGTACTTC CSVADRGVEVSYEQYF
TRBJ1-6 TRBD1 many TRBV30 TGTGCCTGGGACCGACAGGGCTTCAATTCACCCCTCCACTTT CAWDRQGFNSPLHF
TRBJ2-5 TRBD2 few TRBV5-1 TGCGCCAGCAGCTTCAGAGCTAGCGGGAGCGAGACCCAGTACTTC CASSFRASGSETQYF
TRBJ2-5 TRBD2 few TRBV30 TGTGCCTGGAGCCGGGGGGGCCAGGAGACCCAGTACTTC CAWSRGGQETQYF
TRBJ2-7 NA NA TRBV7-9 TGTGCCAGCAGCTTAGTCAGGTCCAACGAGCAGTACTTC CASSLVRSNEQYF
TRBJ2-7 NA many TRBV10-3 TGTGCCATCAGTGGGCGCAAAGAATACGAGCAGTACTTC CAISGRKEYEQYF
TRBJ1-6 NA few TRBV30 TGTGCCTGGACTAGAGGGGGAGCAAATAATTCACCCCTCCACTTT CAWTRGGANNSPLHF
TRBJ2-3 NA NA TRBV5-1 TGCGCCAGCAGCTTGGGGCCGACAGCTAGCACAGATACGCAGTATTTT CASSLGPTASTDTQYF
TRBJ2-3 TRBD1 few TRBV13 TGTGCCAGCAGCCTAGAGGGGGCCCGCACAGATACGCAGTATTTT CASSLEGARTDTQYF
TRBJ2-1 TRBD2 few TRBV2 TGTGCCAGAGCCTGGACTAGCGGAAATGAGCAGTTCTTC CARAWTSGNEQFF
TRBJ1-1 NA many TRBV10-3 TGTGCCATCAGTGAGTCCGGGTACACTGAAGCTTTCTTT CAISESGYTEAFF
TRBJ1-1 NA NA TRBV10-3 TGTGCCATCAGGGAACAGGGAAACACTGAAGCTTTCTTT CAIREQGNTEAFF
TRBJ2-5 NA few TRBV6-1 TGTGCCAGCAGTGAACGTTGGGGAGAGACCCAGTACTTC CASSERWGETQYF
TRBJ1-2 TRBD1 few TRBV25-1 TGTGCCAGCAGTGGTCGACAGGGGTACAATTATGGCTACACCTTC CASSGRQGYNYGYTF
TRBJ2-1 NA NA TRBV11-2 TGTGCCAGCAGCCCCCGGGTCGGGGGAGGCAATGAGCAGTTCTTC CASSPRVGGGNEQFF
TRBJ2-7 TRBD1 few TRBV10-3 TGTGCCATCACCCCCGGGACAGGGGACTACGAGCAGTACTTC CAITPGTGDYEQYF
TRBJ2-3 NA many TRBV9 TGTGCCAGCAGCGTAGATACCGGGGGGCCGCAGTATTTT CASSVDTGGPQYF
TRBJ1-2 TRBD1 NA TRBV11-1 TGTGCCAGCAGCTTGGACAGGGAAGCTGGCTACACCTTC CASSLDREAGYTF
TRBJ1-2 NA few TRBV7-9 TGTGCCAGCAGCTTAGAGGCAGTGCTTTACGCGGGCTACACCTTC CASSLEAVLYAGYTF
TRBJ2-1 NA NA TRBV15 TGTGCCACCAGCCGAGGACAGTACAATGAGCAGTTCTTC CATSRGQYNEQFF
TRBJ2-7 TRBD1 NA TRBV4-1 TGCGCCAGCAGCCAAGGTGGGACAGGGTCGGGCGAGCAGTACTTC CASSQGGTGSGEQYF
TRBJ2-5 TRBD2 NA TRBV11-3 TGTGCCAGCAGCAAAAGCGGGAGCGAGACCCAGTACTTC CASSKSGSETQYF
TRBJ1-1 NA many TRBV6-5 TGTGCCAGCAGCCGACAGATGGGCACTGAAGCTTTCTTT CASSRQMGTEAFF
TRBJ2-3 NA many TRBV19 TGTGCCAGTAGTATAGAGAGCGGCGTCAATACGCAGTATTTT CASSIESGVNTQYF
TRBJ1-1 NA NA TRBV4-2 TGTGCCAGCAGCCTCCAGGGCCCGACCCATGAAGCTTTCTTT CASSLQGPTHEAFF
TRBJ1-1 NA few TRBV7-3 TGTGCCAGCAGCTTAATGGGCGGGAACACTGAAGCTTTCTTT CASSLMGGNTEAFF
TRBJ2-7 TRBD2 NA TRBV27 TGTGCCAGCAGTTCCCCGGGACTAGCGGGAGGCTCATACGAGCAGTACTTC CASSSPGLAGGSYEQYF
TRBJ2-5 NA NA TRBV5-6 TGTGCCAGCAGCCAGGGAACAGCGCAAGAGACCCAGTACTTC CASSQGTAQETQYF
TRBJ1-1 NA many TRBV9 TGTGCCAGCAGCCCTCAATCACAGGGAGTGAGCGAAGCTTTCTTT CASSPQSQGVSEAFF